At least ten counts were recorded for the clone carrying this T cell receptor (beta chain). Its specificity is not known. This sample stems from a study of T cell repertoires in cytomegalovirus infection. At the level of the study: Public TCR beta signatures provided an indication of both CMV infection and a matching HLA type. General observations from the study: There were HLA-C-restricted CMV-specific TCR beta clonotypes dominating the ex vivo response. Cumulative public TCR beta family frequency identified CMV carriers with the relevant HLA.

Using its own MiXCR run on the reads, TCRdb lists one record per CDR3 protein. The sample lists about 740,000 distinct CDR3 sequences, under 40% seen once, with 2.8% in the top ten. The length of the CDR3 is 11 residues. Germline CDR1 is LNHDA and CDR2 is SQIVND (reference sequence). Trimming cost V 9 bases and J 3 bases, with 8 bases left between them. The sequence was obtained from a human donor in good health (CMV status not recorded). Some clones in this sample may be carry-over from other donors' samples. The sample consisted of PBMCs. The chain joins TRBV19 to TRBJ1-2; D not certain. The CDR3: CASSIDYGYTF. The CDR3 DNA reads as TGTGCCAGCAGCATCGACTATGGCTACACCTTC.